This T cell receptor beta chain stems from a study of blood T cell repertoires in COVID-19. For the study at large: Acute and convalescent COVID-19 specimens originated in the United States, Italy and Spain.

V dropped 6 bases and J dropped 6 bases, with 12 bases sitting between them. CDR1 and CDR2 from the germline V gene are ENHRY and SYGVKD. This CDR3 comprises 13 residues. Methods used by the authors: Counts of nucleated cells, estimated from reference gene primer amplification, were obtained. Measured with immunoSEQ multiplex PCR; TCRdb has only the in-frame clones, and not every one. That table furnishes V, J and clone size, whereas the DNA furnished D and trimming. Of approximately 300,000 clones detected, over 75% appear once; the ten largest clones hold approximately 0.94%. Specimen: peripheral blood. The sequence came from a human donor with COVID-19, enrolled during active disease. The donor label of this sample is uncertain. The chain links TRBV10-3 to TRBJ2-1; perhaps TRBD2 as D (6 bases). DNA for the CDR3: TGTGCCATCAGGGGGGACGGGGGCAATGAGCAGTTCTTC. Encoded protein: CAIRGDGGNEQFF.